The rows below give T cell receptor beta chains drawn from one sample of a study of cytomegalovirus exposure and HLA in healthy donors. The table came from immunoSEQ multiplex PCR; TCRdb's copy has only in-frame clones and leaves some out. Of over 200,000 clones listed, about 86% are singletons. The specimen was PBMCs. The receptors shown here come from a woman between 18 and 29 years old in good health and CMV-seronegative. Both conserved end residues are part of each CDR3. Each record gives: J gene, clone size, V gene, D gene, CDR3 protein, CDR3 DNA. The D gene is left open where the match is weak. A clone size is listed for some rows: how often the clone was seen (once, few, many), or a class if it is expanded.

>TRBJ2-1|.|TRBV4-3|TRBD1
CASSRGQGKGNEQFF
TGCGCCAGCAGCCGCGGACAGGGTAAGGGCAATGAGCAGTTCTTC
>TRBJ2-7|once|TRBV5-1|TRBD1
CASRPGQGDYEQYF
TGCGCCAGCAGGCCGGGACAGGGGGACTACGAGCAGTACTTC
>TRBJ2-2|.|TRBV13|TRBD1
CASSEKTGRYGELFF
TGTGCCAGCAGCGAAAAGACAGGGCGGTACGGGGAGCTGTTTTTT
>TRBJ1-5|.|TRBV28|.
CASSSPGLNKPQHF
TGTGCCAGCAGTTCTCCGGGACTAAACAAGCCCCAGCATTTT
>TRBJ2-6|.|TRBV28|TRBD1
CASSPWTGGAGANVLTF
TGTGCCAGCAGCCCCTGGACAGGGGGCGCTGGGGCCAACGTCCTGACTTTC
>TRBJ2-2|.|TRBV9|.
CASSVMAGFNTGELFF
TGTGCCAGCAGCGTTATGGCGGGATTCAACACCGGGGAGCTGTTTTTT
>TRBJ2-1|.|TRBV7-2|TRBD2
CASSGRAGNEQFF
TGTGCCAGCAGCGGGAGGGCCGGGAATGAGCAGTTCTTC
>TRBJ2-7|.|TRBV28|TRBD1
CASSPWTGGAYEQYF
TGTGCCAGCAGTCCCTGGACAGGGGGCGCGTACGAGCAGTACTTC
>TRBJ2-7|.|TRBV5-1|.
CASSTGQFEQYF
TGCGCCAGCAGCACCGGACAGTTTGAGCAGTACTTC
>TRBJ1-4|.|TRBV27|.
CASSLSFRGEKLFF
TGTGCCAGCAGTTTATCATTCAGGGGCGAAAAACTGTTTTTT
>TRBJ2-1|.|TRBV5-1|TRBD2
CASSLGPLAGSADEQFF
TGCGCCAGCAGCTTGGGTCCTCTAGCGGGATCGGCGGATGAGCAGTTCTTC
>TRBJ2-7|.|TRBV7-2|TRBD2
CASSLGLAGYEQYF
TGTGCCAGCAGCTTAGGTCTAGCGGGCTACGAGCAGTACTTC
>TRBJ2-1|.|TRBV4-1|.
CASSQNPQGSEQFF
TGCGCCAGCAGCCAAAACCCACAGGGAAGTGAGCAGTTCTTC
>TRBJ1-2|.|TRBV4-1|.
CASSLLPGANYGYTF
TGCGCCAGCAGCCTTCTTCCGGGGGCTAACTATGGCTACACCTTC
>TRBJ1-1|.|TRBV27|.
CASSATGNTEAFF
TGTGCCAGCAGTGCGACAGGGAACACTGAAGCTTTCTTT
>TRBJ2-4|.|TRBV5-4|.
CASSLGGRPRPKNIQYF
TGTGCCAGCAGCCTGGGGGGCCGCCCGAGACCAAAAAACATTCAGTACTTC
>TRBJ1-2|.|TRBV7-2|.
CASSLLYRPNYGYTF
TGTGCCAGCAGCTTACTGTACAGACCCAACTATGGCTACACCTTC
>TRBJ2-5|.|TRBV5-1|TRBD1
CASTPGGGGETQYF
TGCGCCAGCACCCCAGGGGGCGGTGGAGAGACCCAGTACTTC
>TRBJ2-3|once|TRBV6-4|.
CASSDGSGSTDTQYF
TGTGCCAGCAGTGACGGGAGCGGGAGCACAGATACGCAGTATTTT
>TRBJ1-1|.|TRBV14|.
CASSGLVGLKNTEAFF
TGTGCCAGCAGTGGGCTCGTCGGACTAAAGAACACTGAAGCTTTCTTT
>TRBJ2-7|.|TRBV2|TRBD2
CATGGSFYEQYF
TGTGCCACCGGCGGGAGTTTCTACGAGCAGTACTTC
>TRBJ2-7|few|TRBV11-2|TRBD2
CASSPGLALEQYF
TGTGCCAGCAGCCCGGGACTAGCGCTCGAGCAGTACTTC
>TRBJ2-3|.|TRBV5-4|.
CASSPGGHSIGQTDTQYF
TGTGCCAGCAGCCCCGGGGGGCATAGCATCGGTCAAACAGATACGCAGTATTTT
>TRBJ2-2|.|TRBV5-4|.
CASSHAGWPGELFF
TGTGCCAGCAGCCACGCGGGGTGGCCCGGGGAGCTGTTTTTT
>TRBJ2-5|.|TRBV5-1|TRBD1
CASSGGQGALETQYF
TGCGCCAGCAGCGGAGGACAGGGGGCGTTGGAGACCCAGTACTTC
>TRBJ2-2|.|TRBV19|.
CASSIPRTNTGELFF
TGTGCCAGTAGTATACCCAGGACGAACACCGGGGAGCTGTTTTTT
>TRBJ2-3|.|TRBV27|.
CASSLGRPTDTQYF
TGTGCCAGCAGTTTGGGCAGGCCCACAGATACGCAGTATTTT
>TRBJ2-2|.|TRBV7-2|TRBD2
CASSLRGSRLAANTGELFF
TGTGCCAGCAGCTTACGTGGCTCGAGGCTAGCGGCGAACACCGGGGAGCTGTTTTTT
>TRBJ2-3|once|TRBV19|.
CASSRSRVLDTQYF
TGTGCCAGTAGCCGTAGCAGGGTTTTGGATACGCAGTATTTT
>TRBJ2-7|.|TRBV28|.
CASGQAESYEQYF
TGTGCCAGCGGGCAAGCGGAATCTTACGAGCAGTACTTC
>TRBJ2-7|once|TRBV5-6|TRBD2
CASSFERGVYEQYF
TGTGCCAGCAGCTTTGAGCGGGGGGTCTACGAGCAGTACTTC
>TRBJ2-5|.|TRBV9|.
CASSEGQGWGTQYF
TGTGCCAGCAGCGAGGGGCAAGGGTGGGGGACCCAGTACTTC
>TRBJ2-1|.|TRBV11-2|TRBD2
CASSLGPGTSLYNEQFF
TGTGCCAGCAGCTTGGGGCCCGGGACTAGCCTCTACAATGAGCAGTTCTTC
>TRBJ1-3|once|TRBV28|.
CASSTLGGGNTIYF
TGTGCCAGCAGTACCCTAGGGGGTGGAAACACCATATATTTT
>TRBJ1-2|.|TRBV10-3|.
CAISETYGDGYTF
TGTGCCATCAGTGAGACCTACGGGGATGGCTACACCTTC
>TRBJ1-5|once|TRBV6-1|.
CASSRAGRSNQPQHF
TGTGCCAGCAGTCGCGCAGGGCGGAGCAATCAGCCCCAGCATTTT
>TRBJ2-1|.|TRBV30|.
CAWSYRQSRSYNEQFF
TGTGCCTGGAGTTATAGACAGAGCAGATCCTACAATGAGCAGTTCTTC
>TRBJ2-1|.|TRBV7-3|TRBD1
CASSPSTGGQYNEQFF
TGTGCCAGCAGCCCCTCGACAGGGGGCCAATACAATGAGCAGTTCTTC
>TRBJ2-7|.|TRBV7-9|.
CASSLVQGGEQYF
TGTGCCAGCAGCTTAGTACAGGGTGGAGAGCAGTACTTC
>TRBJ2-1|.|TRBV4-1|TRBD1
CASSQGGFTGTGHNEQFF
TGCGCCAGCAGCCAAGGGGGCTTTACCGGGACAGGCCACAATGAGCAGTTCTTC
>TRBJ2-3|.|TRBV29-1|.
CSVINTSIVDTQYF
TGCAGCGTCATCAATACTAGCATTGTAGATACGCAGTATTTT
>TRBJ1-2|.|TRBV5-1|.
CASSLVGEGYGYTF
TGCGCCAGCAGCTTGGTCGGGGAAGGCTATGGCTACACCTTC
>TRBJ2-1|.|TRBV30|.
CAWSKVYRDEQFF
TGTGCCTGGAGTAAAGTCTATCGCGATGAGCAGTTCTTC
>TRBJ2-3|.|TRBV5-6|.
CASSPVLTDTQYF
TGTGCCAGCAGCCCCGTCCTCACAGATACGCAGTATTTT